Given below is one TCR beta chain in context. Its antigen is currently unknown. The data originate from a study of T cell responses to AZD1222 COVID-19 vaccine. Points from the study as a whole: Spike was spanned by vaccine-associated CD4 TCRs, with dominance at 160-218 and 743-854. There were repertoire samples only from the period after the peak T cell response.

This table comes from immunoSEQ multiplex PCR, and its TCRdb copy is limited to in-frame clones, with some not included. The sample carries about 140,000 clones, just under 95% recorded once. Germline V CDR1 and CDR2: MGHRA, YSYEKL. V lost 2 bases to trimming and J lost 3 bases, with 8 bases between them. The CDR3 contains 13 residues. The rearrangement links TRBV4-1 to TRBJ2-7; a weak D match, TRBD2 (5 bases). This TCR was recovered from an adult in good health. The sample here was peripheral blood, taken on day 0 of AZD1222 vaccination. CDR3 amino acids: CASSQQEGYEQYF. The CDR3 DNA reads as TGCGCCAGCAGCCAACAAGAGGGCTACGAGCAGTACTTC.